This T cell receptor (beta chain) was identified in a study of CD8+CD57+ T cells in acquired aplastic anemia. Overall study: The mean DNA yield obtained from sorted CD4+ and CD8+ cells came to 3 to 3.5 ug.

Trimming stripped 0 bases from V and 8 bases from J, with 10 bases between. There are 13 residues in the CDR3. CDR1 is LNHDA, CDR2 SQIVND, per germline (reference sequence). Ten or more counts support this clonotype. Genomic DNA, the template, was used for profiling of the TCR beta VDJ and CDR3. In TCRdb, the reads were re-called with MiXCR into one record per CDR3 protein. Of 150,000 to 200,000 distinct CDR3 sequences listed, over 60% are singletons. Material for sequencing was sorted CD4+, CD8+, or CD8+CD57+ T cells (not recorded which) from PBMCs. The chain recombines TRBV19 with TRBJ1-1; no clear D gene. The sequence came from a human donor with severe aplastic anemia or a healthy control (not recorded which). CDR3 amino acids: CASSIELTGEAFF. The CDR3 nucleotides are TGTGCCAGTAGTATAGAATTGACGGGAGAAGCTTTCTTT.